The 32 T cell receptor beta chains reported below all come from one sample, sequenced in a study of control samples from healthy donors and cancer patients. The data were produced by immunoSEQ multiplex PCR, yet TCRdb's version contains in-frame clones alone and is incomplete. The table includes about 130,000 clones, 80% to 95% detected once. The sequenced sample consisted of blood. The receptors derive from a man aged 40-50 years in good health.

The count of this clone is one. This CDR3 reads CASSKITDYNEQFF. CDR3 bases: TGTGCCAGCAGTAAGATCACGGACTACAATGAGCAGTTCTTC. The rearrangement joins TRBV7-2 to TRBJ2-1; no reliable D call. The V and J ends lost 6 bases and 3 bases respectively, with 12 bases between them. Germline CDR1 is SGHTA and CDR2 is FQGNSA. There are 14 residues in the CDR3. The full variable domain, its missing parts supplied by reference TRBV7-2 and TRBJ2-1, is GAGVSQSPSNKVTEKGKDVELRCDPISGHTALYWYRQSLGQGLEFLIYFQGNSAPDKSGLPSDRFSAERTGGSVSTLTIQRTQQEDSAVYLCASSKITDYNEQFFGPGTRLTVL.

The chain is built from TRBV29-1 and TRBJ2-2; TRBD2 might be the D (6 bases). V lost 4 bases, J lost 0 bases, and 9 bases lay in between. The CDR3 is made up of 14 amino acids. Germline V CDR1 and CDR2: SQVTM, ANQGSEA. This chain's CDR3 is CSVGGNANTGELFF. The CDR3 DNA is TGCAGCGTTGGCGGGAACGCGAACACCGGGGAGCTGTTTTTT.

This clone is categorized as medium-sized. The V gene is TRBV2, the J gene TRBJ2-7, with 10 positions matching TRBD1. The CDR3 is made up of 15 amino acids. Germline CDR1 and CDR2: SNHLY and FYNNEI. After removal of 6 bases from V and 3 bases from J, the junction contained 8 bases not matched to a gene. The CDR3, as DNA: TGTGCCAGCAGGGCCGACAGGGGGCAATTCTACGAGCAGTACTTC. It yields the protein CASRADRGQFYEQYF.

This sequence joins TRBV28 and TRBJ1-5, with D hard to call. Trimming shortened V by 8 bases and J by 4 bases, and 18 bases separated the two germline ends. CDR1 and CDR2 from the germline V gene are MDHEN and SYDVKM. The CDR3 covers 15 residues. This CDR3 is CASHPRGRQNQPQHF. The CDR3 bases are TGTGCCAGCCATCCGCGAGGCAGGCAAAATCAGCCCCAGCATTTT.

This clone was found once. The gene calls are TRBV14 and TRBJ1-4, with D possibly matching TRBD1 (5 bases). V lost 1 base to trimming and J lost 8 bases, with 14 bases between them. CDR1 is SGHDN and CDR2 is FVKESK in the germline V gene. This CDR3 has 15 residues. The CDR3 sequence: CASSQVRSWGEKLFF. The CDR3 DNA is TGTGCCAGCAGCCAAGTTCGATCTTGGGGGGAAAAACTGTTTTTT.

This sequence joins TRBV5-1 and TRBJ2-7, with a possible D match to TRBD2 (5 bases). V was shortened by 1 base and J by 5 bases, with 13 bases between the two germline ends. The germline V gene encodes CDR1 SGHRS and CDR2 YFSETQ. The CDR3 length is 14 residues. For the CDR3, the DNA is TGCGCCAGCAGCTTGATCCAGCTGGAGGACGAGCAGTACTTC. Translation: CASSLIQLEDEQYF.

The chain employs TRBV5-1 and TRBJ1-3; 8 nucleotides align to TRBD1. The CDR3 is 13 amino acids. Germline loops: CDR1 SGHRS, CDR2 YFSETQ. The V and J ends lost 4 bases and 6 bases, in that order; junction bases with no gene match: 3. CDR3 bases: TGCGCCAGCAGCCACAGGGGGGAAAACACCATATATTTT. It codes for CASSHRGENTIYF.

The chain employs TRBV5-6 and TRBJ1-1, with D possibly TRBD1 on 5 matching bases. The CDR3 sequence is 15 residues long. V lost 2 bases to trimming and J lost 0 bases, with 11 bases between them. Germline lookup yields CDR1 SGHDT and CDR2 YYEEEE. CDR3 loop: CASSFLPGMNTEAFF. The CDR3 bases are TGTGCCAGCAGCTTCCTGCCAGGGATGAACACTGAAGCTTTCTTT.

J is TRBJ2-1 and V is TRBV15; the D gene is possibly TRBD1 (7 bases). The CDR3 has 16 amino acids. Per the germline V gene, CDR1 is LNHNV and CDR2 is YYDKDF (reference sequence). Trimming took off 2 bases at V and 4 bases at J, with 15 bases between the two ends. CDR3 in amino acids: CATSRQGGTVYNEQFF. CDR3 DNA: TGTGCCACCAGCAGACAAGGCGGGACAGTATACAATGAGCAGTTCTTC. Together with reference TRBV15 and TRBJ2-1, the CDR3 gives the full variable domain: DAMVIQNPRYQVTQFGKPVTLSCSQTLNHNVMYWYQQKSSQAPKLLFHYYDKDFNNEADTPDNFQSRRPNTSFCFLDIRSPGLGDTAMYLCATSRQGGTVYNEQFFGPGTRLTVL.

The chain carries TRBV5-6 and TRBJ1-5, with D hard to call. The CDR3 extends over 13 amino acids. Germline V lookup: CDR1 SGHDT, CDR2 YYEEEE. The V gene lost 2 bases and the J gene lost 7 bases, with 10 bases spanning the gap. The DNA for the CDR3 is TGTGCCAGCAGCTTCGCCTCCGGCCAGCCCCAGCATTTT. Its translation: CASSFASGQPQHF.

The genes are TRBV7-2 and TRBJ2-7; D is unresolved. The CDR3 length is 13 residues. V shed 2 bases and J shed 1 base, with 6 bases lying between them. Germline V gives CDR1 SGHTA, CDR2 FQGNSA. CDR3 residues: CASSLITSYEQYF. The CDR3 DNA follows: TGTGCCAGCAGCTTAATCACGTCCTACGAGCAGTACTTC.

The chain employs TRBV2 and TRBJ2-3, with 8 bases fitting TRBD2. CDR3 size: 14 residues. With V trimmed by 3 bases and J by 4 bases, 3 bases remained unmatched. Germline V lookup: CDR1 SNHLY, CDR2 FYNNEI. The DNA of the CDR3 is TGTGCCAGCAGTGATACACTAGCGGCAGATACGCAGTATTTT. This codes for CASSDTLAADTQYF.

V usage is TRBV19 and J usage is TRBJ1-1; D perhaps matches TRBD1 (6 bases). The CDR3 is 11 residues long. The germline CDR1 and CDR2 sequences are LNHDA and SQIVND (reference sequence). V shed 10 bases and J shed 10 bases, with 16 bases lying between them. CDR3 in amino acids: CATATGSSAFF. The CDR3 DNA sequence: TGTGCCACTGCTACAGGGTCGTCAGCTTTCTTT.

The chain carries TRBV4-2 and TRBJ2-7; D might be TRBD2 (6 bases). CDR1 is LGHNA and CDR2 is YNFKEQ in the germline V gene. Trimming removed 1 base from V and 3 bases from J, with 13 bases in between. This CDR3 is built from 15 residues. The CDR3 coding sequence is TGTGCCAGCAGCCAAGGTACCGGGCGGGGCTACGAGCAGTACTTC. Translation gives CASSQGTGRGYEQYF.

The CDR3 DNA reads TGTGCCAGCGATACCGGGACAGGCACCGGTTCACCCCTCCACTTT. It encodes CASDTGTGTGSPLHF. The chain employs TRBV6-5 and TRBJ1-6, with 8 nucleotides matching TRBD1. Germline CDR1 is MNHEY and CDR2 is SVGAGI. J gave up 9 bases and V 8 bases, and 12 bases lay outside the gene matches. The CDR3 loop spans 15 amino acids.

The chain recombines TRBV10-3 with TRBJ2-2; weak D call: TRBD2 (6 bases). CDR3 size: 16 residues. Trimming stripped 3 bases from V and 5 bases from J, with 16 bases between. CDR1 ENHRY and CDR2 SYGVKD come from the germline V gene. CDR3 region: CAISDRPGGETGELFF. The CDR3 region has the DNA TGTGCCATCAGTGACCGGCCAGGCGGGGAGACCGGGGAGCTGTTTTTT.

This clone was counted once. The chain links TRBV5-6 to TRBJ1-1; D not resolved. The germline V and J ends were trimmed by 0 bases and 4 bases, with 7 bases remaining between them. CDR3 length equals 13 residues. Germline CDR1 is SGHDT and CDR2 is YYEEEE. The CDR3 protein is CASSLVGPTEAFF. The CDR3 DNA is TGTGCCAGCAGCTTGGTTGGCCCCACTGAAGCTTTCTTT.

The rearrangement uses TRBV27 and TRBJ2-2; D is possibly TRBD1 (6 bases). The length of the CDR3 is 15 residues. CDR1 and CDR2 from the germline V gene are MNHEY and SMNVEV (reference sequence). Trimming removed 10 bases at V and 5 bases at J, with 20 bases between. Here the CDR3 DNA reads TGTGCCACCCGCCGGTTTGGACAGACGACCGGGGAGCTGTTTTTT. It specifies CATRRFGQTTGELFF.

V usage is TRBV5-1 and J usage is TRBJ2-7; a possible D gene is TRBD2 (6 bases). Germline CDR1 reads SGHRS; CDR2 reads YFSETQ. Deletions cut 0 bases from V and 0 bases from J, with 10 bases between. The CDR3 covers 15 residues. CDR3 amino acids: CASSLGRGFSYEQYF. The DNA of the CDR3 is TGCGCCAGCAGCTTGGGACGGGGGTTCTCCTACGAGCAGTACTTC. The complete variable domain, with remaining parts taken from reference TRBV5-1 and TRBJ2-7, reads KAGVTQTPRYLIKTRGQQVTLSCSPISGHRSVSWYQQTPGQGLQFLFEYFSETQRNKGNFPGRFSGRQFSNSRSEMNVSTLELGDSALYLCASSLGRGFSYEQYFGPGTRLTVT.

CDR3: CASSTGAGANVLTF. The CDR3 bases are TGTGCCAGTAGCACAGGGGCTGGGGCCAACGTCCTGACTTTC. The chain couples TRBV19 to TRBJ2-6; 7 nucleotides agree with TRBD1. This CDR3 comprises 14 residues. The V and J ends lost 6 bases and 2 bases, in that order; junction bases with no gene match: 1. Germline-derived CDR1 and CDR2 are LNHDA and SQIVND (reference sequence).

This clone has a single count. The V call is TRBV5-1, the J call TRBJ2-5, with a tentative D call TRBD1 (7 bases). The V end lost 6 bases, the J end lost 3 bases, and 21 bases lay between the germline ends. This CDR3 is 16 amino acids long. Germline CDR1 SGHRS, CDR2 YFSETQ. The CDR3 DNA sequence: TGCGCCAGCAACTTCAGGGGGGTTAGTAGCGAAGAGACCCAGTACTTC. Amino acid sequence: CASNFRGVSSEETQYF.

This clone was observed a single time. The CDR3 sequence: CASSLWQVNTEAFF. In DNA form, the CDR3 reads TGTGCCAGCAGCTTATGGCAGGTGAACACTGAAGCTTTCTTT. The V and J genes are TRBV11-1 and TRBJ1-1; unclear D gene. With 2 bases removed from V and 0 bases from J, the gap between germline ends came to 7 bases. This CDR3 has 14 residues. Germline loops: CDR1 SGHAT, CDR2 FQDESV (reference sequence). Full variable domain (rest looked up from reference TRBV11-1 and TRBJ1-1): EAEVAQSPRYKITEKSQAVAFWCDPISGHATLYWYRQILGQGPELLVQFQDESVVDDSQLPKDRFSAERLKGVDSTLKIQPAELGDSAMYLCASSLWQVNTEAFFGQGTRLTVV.

V is TRBV27 and J is TRBJ2-5; 7 bases match TRBD1. Trimming removed 5 bases from V and 1 base from J; junction bases left unmatched: 7. The CDR3 spans 15 residues. CDR1 is MNHEY, CDR2 SMNVEV, per germline (reference sequence). The DNA for the CDR3 is TGTGCCAGCAGTAAAAAACAGGGGCGCCAAGAGACCCAGTACTTC. Translating it yields CASSKKQGRQETQYF.

This clone is medium-sized within its sample. V gene TRBV20-1 combines with J gene TRBJ1-1; unclear D gene. V was cut by 1 base and J by 5 bases, with 5 bases left in between. This CDR3 is built from 11 residues. CDR1 and CDR2 (germline): DFQATT, SNEGSKA (reference sequence). The CDR3 nucleotides are TGCAGTGCTAGAGGTGCGACTGAAGCTTTCTTT. Amino acids: CSARGATEAFF.

This clone was observed once. The rearrangement uses TRBV10-3 and TRBJ1-1; D call uncertain. The germline V and J ends were trimmed by 4 bases and 3 bases, with 9 bases remaining between them. Per the germline V gene, CDR1 is ENHRY and CDR2 is SYGVKD. The CDR3 spans 13 residues. The CDR3 DNA reads TGTGCCATCAGTGTGAAGGAGGACACTGAAGCTTTCTTT. This sequence encodes CAISVKEDTEAFF.

This clone appeared a single time. The chain links TRBV11-2 to TRBJ1-1, with D perhaps matching TRBD1 (6 bases). The V and J ends lost 5 bases and 0 bases respectively, with 13 bases between them. The CDR3 totals 15 residues. From germline, CDR1 is SGHAT and CDR2 FQNNGV. The CDR3 reads CASSTQTGVNTEAFF. CDR3 in DNA: TGTGCCAGCAGCACACAGACAGGTGTGAACACTGAAGCTTTCTTT.

CDR3 loop: CASSQYPGGRDEQFF. The CDR3 DNA reads TGTGCCAGCAGCCAATATCCGGGGGGGCGTGATGAGCAGTTCTTC. The V and J genes are TRBV4-2 and TRBJ2-1; TRBD2 aligns across 8 bases. Per germline, CDR1 LGHNA and CDR2 YNFKEQ. The junction had 8 bases not matched to a gene; V was cut back by 2 bases and J by 8 bases. The CDR3 runs 15 residues.

The chain employs TRBV29-1 and TRBJ1-1, with D possibly TRBD1 on 5 matching bases. Per the germline V gene, CDR1 is SQVTM and CDR2 is ANQGSEA. The CDR3 consists of 12 residues. Trimming stripped 6 bases from V and 7 bases from J, with 15 bases between. CDR3 loop: CSVAKGAFEAFF. DNA of the CDR3: TGCAGCGTCGCCAAAGGGGCGTTTGAAGCTTTCTTT.

The chain employs TRBV6-5 and TRBJ1-6; unclear D gene. Germline CDR1 MNHEY, CDR2 SVGAGI. V was shortened by 3 bases and J by 6 bases, with 12 bases between the two germline ends. The CDR3 length is 15 residues. The CDR3 coding sequence is TGTGCCAGCAGTTATAATGGTAATCCTAATTCACCCCTCCACTTT. This codes for CASSYNGNPNSPLHF.

The V gene is TRBV20-1, the J gene TRBJ2-1; D unclear. This CDR3 spans 11 amino acids. V was pared by 4 bases and J by 3 bases, with 4 bases between. CDR1 and CDR2 (germline): DFQATT, SNEGSKA (reference sequence). Here the CDR3 reads CSAMYYNEQFF. The CDR3 DNA is TGCAGTGCTATGTACTACAATGAGCAGTTCTTC.

The chain links TRBV5-4 to TRBJ2-3; 8 nucleotides align to TRBD2. Germline loops: CDR1 SGHNT, CDR2 YYREEE (reference sequence). This CDR3 region has 14 residues. The J segment lost 4 bases and the V segment lost 2 bases, leaving 3 bases of the junction unmatched. DNA for the CDR3: TGTGCCAGCAGCTTCCACGGGGGGGCAGATACGCAGTATTTT. Its protein is CASSFHGGADTQYF.

This clone is a singleton in its sample. The gene calls are TRBV19 and TRBJ2-1; 7 bases map to TRBD1. CDR1 is LNHDA and CDR2 is SQIVND in the germline V gene (reference sequence). The ends lost 0 bases at V and 3 bases at J; junction bases unmatched: 11. This CDR3 comprises 18 residues. The CDR3 region is CASSIDRTAQGSYNEQFF. CDR3 sequence (DNA): TGTGCCAGTAGTATAGATCGAACGGCACAGGGGAGCTACAATGAGCAGTTCTTC.